The sample holds one count of the clone carrying this TCR beta chain. This record belongs to a study of blood T cell repertoires in COVID-19. Background on the study: From T cells, B-cell-depleted T cells, or PBMCs came the material, which was cDNA or gDNA.

Clones were sequenced by immunoSEQ multiplex PCR, and TCRdb holds only the in-frame ones, with some missing. The data hold more than 250,000 clones, with roughly 90% observed a single time. V was pared by 1 base and J by 0 bases, with 8 bases between. Germline-derived CDR1 and CDR2 are SGDLS and YYNGEE. CDR3 length: 15 amino acids. The sequenced sample consisted of PBMCs or T cells enriched from blood (not recorded which). The gene calls are TRBV9 and TRBJ2-1; D is unclear. The clonotype comes from a woman aged 25-40 years who had recovered from COVID-19. CDR3 amino acids: CASSVYPSSYNEQFF. CDR3 coding DNA: TGTGCCAGCAGCGTATATCCTAGCTCCTACAATGAGCAGTTCTTC.